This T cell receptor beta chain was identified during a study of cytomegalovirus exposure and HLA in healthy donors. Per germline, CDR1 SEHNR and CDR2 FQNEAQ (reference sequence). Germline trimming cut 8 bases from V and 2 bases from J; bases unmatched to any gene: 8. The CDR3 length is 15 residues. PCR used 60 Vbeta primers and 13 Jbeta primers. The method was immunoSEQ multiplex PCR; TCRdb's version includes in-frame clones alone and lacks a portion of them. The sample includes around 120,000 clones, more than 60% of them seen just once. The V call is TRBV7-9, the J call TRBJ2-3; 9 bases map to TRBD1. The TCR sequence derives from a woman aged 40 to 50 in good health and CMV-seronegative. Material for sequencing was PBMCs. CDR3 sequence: CASSRTGAFTDTQYF. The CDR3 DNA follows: TGTGCCAGCTCTCGGACAGGGGCCTTCACAGATACGCAGTATTTT.